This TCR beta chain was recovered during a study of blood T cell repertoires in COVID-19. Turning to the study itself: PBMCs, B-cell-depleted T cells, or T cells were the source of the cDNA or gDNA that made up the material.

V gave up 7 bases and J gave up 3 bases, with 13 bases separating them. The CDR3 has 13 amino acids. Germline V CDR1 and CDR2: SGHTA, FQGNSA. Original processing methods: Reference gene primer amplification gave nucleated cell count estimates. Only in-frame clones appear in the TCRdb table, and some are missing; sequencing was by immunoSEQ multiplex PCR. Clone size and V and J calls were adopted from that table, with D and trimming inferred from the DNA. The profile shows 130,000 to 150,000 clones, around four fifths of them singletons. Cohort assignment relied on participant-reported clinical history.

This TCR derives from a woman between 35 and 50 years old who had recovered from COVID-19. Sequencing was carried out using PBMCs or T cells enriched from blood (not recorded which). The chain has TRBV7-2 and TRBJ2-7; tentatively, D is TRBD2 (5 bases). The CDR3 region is CASTSPDYYEQYF. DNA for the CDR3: TGTGCCAGCACCTCTCCCGACTACTACGAGCAGTACTTC.